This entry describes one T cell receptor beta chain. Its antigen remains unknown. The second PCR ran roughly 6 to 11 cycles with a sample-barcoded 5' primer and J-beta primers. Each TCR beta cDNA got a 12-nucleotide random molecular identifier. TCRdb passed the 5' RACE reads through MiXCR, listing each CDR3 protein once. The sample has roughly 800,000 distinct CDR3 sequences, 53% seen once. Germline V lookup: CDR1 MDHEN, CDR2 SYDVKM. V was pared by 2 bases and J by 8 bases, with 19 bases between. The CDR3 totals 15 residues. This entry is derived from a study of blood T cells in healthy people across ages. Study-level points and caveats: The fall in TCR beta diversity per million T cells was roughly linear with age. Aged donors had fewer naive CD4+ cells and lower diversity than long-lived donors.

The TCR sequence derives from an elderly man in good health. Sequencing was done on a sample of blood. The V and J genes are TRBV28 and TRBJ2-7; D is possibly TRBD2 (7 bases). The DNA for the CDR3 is TGTGCCAGCAGTTTAATAGGGGGAGGGCCCCGGAAGCAGTACTTC. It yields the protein CASSLIGGGPRKQYF.